This T cell receptor (beta chain) was recorded in a study of T cell clonotyping in hematopoietic cell transplantation. Study-wide findings and caveats: Broader posttransplant TCR repertoire diversity was predicted by graft donor and pretransplant recipient Inverse Simpson Index values.

The data were produced by immunoSEQ multiplex PCR, yet TCRdb's version contains in-frame clones alone and is incomplete. The sample lists over 1,500 clones; more than 65% were seen once. Blood collection times were about day -28 and days 30, 100, 180 posttransplant. The CDR3 runs to 15 residues. Germline V CDR1 and CDR2: SGHRS, YFSETQ. With V trimmed by 5 bases and J by 1 base, 2 bases remained unmatched. A remark on this clone: Its specificity is unknown.

The sequencing used PBMCs, collected 30 days after allogeneic stem cell transplant. V usage is TRBV5-1 and J usage is TRBJ2-2; 10 positions match TRBD2. The sequence was collected from a male patient between 25 and 40 years old who had an allogeneic stem cell transplant, so T cells may come from the graft donor. Some clones in this sample may be carry-over from other donors' samples. The CDR3 nucleotides read TGCGCCAGCAGAGCTAGCGGGGGGAACACCGGGGAGCTGTTTTTT. This translates into CASRASGGNTGELFF.